What follows is one T cell receptor beta chain and its context. Its antigen is not identified. The data were taken from a study of cytomegalovirus exposure and HLA in healthy donors. Across the study: The 95 million to 120 million unique TCR beta sequences, from some 170 million T cells, were found by an earlier analysis.

Findings and caveats of the study: It was assumed in the presence/absence analyses that sequencing depth was roughly uniform across donors.

The PCR employed 60 Vbeta primers together with 13 Jbeta primers. Sequenced by immunoSEQ multiplex PCR; TCRdb stores in-frame clones only, minus some. The sample carries 45,000 to 70,000 clones, approximately 80% recorded once. The CDR3 is 18 amino acids. Per the germline V gene, CDR1 is MGHRA and CDR2 is YSYEKL. J gave up 2 bases and V 5 bases, and 11 bases lay outside the gene matches. The clonotype originates from a man between 50 and 59 years old in good health and CMV-seronegative. The chain employs TRBV4-1 and TRBJ2-2, with 10 bases aligning to TRBD1. The material sequenced was PBMCs. The CDR3 here is CASSVTGTGDTNTGELFF. CDR3 coding DNA: TGCGCCAGCAGCGTAACCGGGACAGGGGATACTAACACCGGGGAGCTGTTTTTT.